This T cell receptor beta chain was sequenced in a study of T cells in Graves' hyperthyroidism and ophthalmopathy. Study-wide results and caveats: Blood samples included most of the expanded thyroid clonotypes exceeding 0.001.

The CDR3 regions of TCR beta were amplified from RNA transcripts. Using the HTBI primer set, a first-round RT-PCR was run on the TCR CDR3. TCRdb called the multiplex PCR reads again in MiXCR, with one record for every CDR3 protein. In the table there are around 250,000 distinct CDR3 sequences, approximately 14% of which are singletons. V shed 5 bases, J shed 7 bases, and the junction held 22 bases outside the gene matches. Germline-derived CDR1 and CDR2 are MNHEY and SMNVEV (reference sequence). This CDR3 is built from 18 residues. The diagnoses drew upon clinical symptoms, serum thyroxine and TRAb, thyroid ultrasound and orbital computed tomography. This clonotype was counted at least ten times. Its antigen remains unknown.

Material: blood. The J gene is TRBJ2-7, the V gene TRBV27; 8 bases fit TRBD2. The clonotype comes from a woman aged 40 to 50 with Graves' hyperthyroidism that later progressed to Graves' ophthalmopathy. CDR3 sequence: CASSPSRRLATHSGEQYF. For the CDR3, the DNA is TGTGCCAGCAGTCCCTCGCGCAGACTAGCGACTCACTCGGGGGAGCAGTACTTC.